Below, 22 T cell receptor beta chains from the same sample are listed, as sequenced in a study of blood T cells in healthy people across ages. It was with a sample-barcoded 5' primer and a J-beta primer mix that a second PCR of roughly 6 to 11 cycles was run. TCRdb redid the calling of the 5' RACE reads with MiXCR, one entry per CDR3 protein. Among 1,800,000 or so distinct CDR3 sequences listed, approximately 39% were seen once. Material for sequencing was blood. These receptors all come from a human donor in good health.

V and J are TRBV20-1 and TRBJ2-5; a weak D match, TRBD2 (6 bases). With 0 bases removed from V and 11 bases from J, the gap between germline ends came to 25 bases. There are 16 residues in the CDR3. CDR1 is DFQATT, CDR2 SNEGSKA, per germline (reference sequence). CDR3 coding DNA: TGCAGTGCTAGAGATTTAACGGGACGGGGGATGGATGAGCAGTACTTC. The encoded protein is CSARDLTGRGMDEQYF.

The gene calls are TRBV10-3 and TRBJ2-1; the D is unclear. Germline CDR1 and CDR2: ENHRY and SYGVKD. V lost 2 bases and J lost 6, with 14 bases in between. This CDR3 comprises 15 residues. The CDR3 loop is CAISESNPSVNEQFF. CDR3 sequence (DNA): TGTGCCATCAGTGAGAGCAACCCCTCCGTCAATGAGCAGTTCTTC.

The chain couples TRBV4-2 to TRBJ2-1; possible D gene TRBD2, 5 bases. This CDR3 region has 15 residues. Per germline, CDR1 LGHNA and CDR2 YNFKEQ. Trimming removed 1 base at V and 5 bases at J, with 12 bases between. The CDR3 DNA reads as TGTGCCAGCAGCCAAGTCGGGGATTGGGACAATGAGCAGTTCTTC. Amino acid sequence: CASSQVGDWDNEQFF.

The chain joins TRBV7-2 to TRBJ1-6, with D unresolved. Germline V gene sequence: CDR1 SGHTA, CDR2 FQGNSA. The V end was cut by 2 bases, the J end by 8 bases, with 10 bases between. This CDR3 comprises 14 residues. In DNA form, the CDR3 reads TGTGCCAGCAGCTTATCCCTCGGTTATTCACCCCTCCACTTT. Encoded protein: CASSLSLGYSPLHF. The full variable domain, in which reference TRBV7-2 and TRBJ1-6 provide the parts outside the CDR3, is GAGVSQSPSNKVTEKGKDVELRCDPISGHTALYWYRQSLGQGLEFLIYFQGNSAPDKSGLPSDRFSAERTGGSVSTLTIQRTQQEDSAVYLCASSLSLGYSPLHFGNGTRLTVT.

V and J are TRBV9 and TRBJ2-3; the match to TRBD2 covers 8 bases. The CDR3 is 15 residues long. The V gene's germline CDR1 is SGDLS and CDR2 YYNGEE. Trimming cost V 4 bases and J 4 bases; bases outside gene matches: 8. The CDR3 bases are TGTGCCAGCAGCACACACGGGGGGGCCGCAGATACGCAGTATTTT. Its protein product is CASSTHGGAADTQYF. Looking up the rest from reference TRBV9 and TRBJ2-3 gives the full variable domain: DSGVTQTPKHLITATGQRVTLRCSPRSGDLSVYWYQQSLDQGLQFLIQYYNGEERAKGNILERFSAQQFPDLHSELNLSSLELGDSALYFCASSTHGGAADTQYFGPGTRLTVL.

Of note for this clonotype: A much more abundant neighbour one base away suggests this may be a read error. The chain uses TRBV7-3 and TRBJ2-5, with TRBD2 as a possible D gene (5 bases). This CDR3 has 15 amino acids. V was trimmed by 1 base and J by 5 bases, leaving 14 bases between them. CDR1 is SGHTA, CDR2 FQGTGA, per germline. CDR3 sequence: CASSLIPGRTETQYF. Written as DNA, the CDR3 is TGTGCCAGCAGCTTAATCCCGGGGAGAACGGAGACCCAGTACTTC.

This chain joins TRBV20-1 and TRBJ2-5; 14 bases line up with TRBD2. This CDR3 spans 15 amino acids. Germline values: CDR1 DFQATT, CDR2 SNEGSKA (reference sequence). With 3 bases clipped from V and 11 bases from J, the junction kept 11 bases outside the gene matches. CDR3 DNA sequence: TGCAGTGCTAGTCAGACTAGCGGGGGGGCCTTTGAGCAGTACTTC. Protein sequence: CSASQTSGGAFEQYF.

This clonotype was detected only a few times. The chain carries TRBV10-3 and TRBJ2-1; a possible D gene is TRBD1 (6 bases). Looked up from germline, CDR1 is ENHRY and CDR2 is SYGVKD. The CDR3 is 16 residues long. Trimming shortened V by 4 bases and J by 2 bases, and 15 bases separated the two germline ends. CDR3 nucleotides: TGTGCCATCAGTGTCCCACAGGGTCCTCCCTACAATGAGCAGTTCTTC. Its translation is CAISVPQGPPYNEQFF.

In its sample, this clonotype was seen a few times. This chain joins TRBV12-5 and TRBJ2-5; the match to TRBD2 covers 7 bases. The DNA end favors TRBJ2-7, so the J call may be wrong. Looked up from germline, CDR1 is LGHNT and CDR2 is FRNRAP. The CDR3 loop spans 16 amino acids. The DNA of the CDR3 is TGTGCTAGTGGTACCACAAGTGGGGGGGAGGGCTACGAGCAGTACTTC. Its protein product is CASGTTSGGEGYEQYF.

The chain couples TRBV15 to TRBJ1-1, with TRBD1 identical over 10 bases. Trimming removed 3 bases from V and 10 bases from J; junction bases left unmatched: 11. Germline CDR1 is LNHNV and CDR2 is YYDKDF (reference sequence). The CDR3 runs 15 residues. Written as DNA, the CDR3 is TGTGCCACCAGCAGCGCCGGGACAGGGGCTGCTAGAGCTTTCTTT. Its protein is CATSSAGTGAARAFF. The full variable domain, rest sourced from reference TRBV15 and TRBJ1-1, is DAMVIQNPRYQVTQFGKPVTLSCSQTLNHNVMYWYQQKSSQAPKLLFHYYDKDFNNEADTPDNFQSRRPNTSFCFLDIRSPGLGDTAMYLCATSSAGTGAARAFFGQGTRLTVV.

The CDR3 protein is CASSWAGIETQYF. The CDR3, as DNA: TGTGCCAGCAGTTGGGCAGGGATTGAGACCCAGTACTTC. The J gene is TRBJ2-5, the V gene TRBV6-2 or TRBV6-3; a possible D gene is TRBD1 (5 bases). Germline V gene lookup returns CDR1 MNHEY and CDR2 SVGEGT. The CDR3 has 13 residues. V was shortened by 4 bases and J by 5 bases, with 11 bases between the two germline ends.

V gene TRBV6-2 or TRBV6-3 combines with J gene TRBJ2-7; 8 bases line up with TRBD1. The V gene's germline CDR1 is MNHEY and CDR2 SVGEGT. After removal of 0 bases from V and 7 bases from J, the junction contained 8 bases not matched to a gene. This CDR3 region has 15 residues. CDR3 nucleotides: TGTGCCAGCAGTTACTCGAGAGACAGGGGCTGGGAGCAGTACTTC. This codes for CASSYSRDRGWEQYF.

The table lists this clonotype with a few counts. The chain joins TRBV20-1 to TRBJ1-4, with D perhaps TRBD1 (5 bases). V lost 0 bases to trimming and J lost 4 bases, with 15 bases between them. Germline CDR1 and CDR2: DFQATT and SNEGSKA (reference sequence). This CDR3 has 16 residues. The CDR3 nucleotides read TGCAGTGCTAGAGATCGGGGCGGGCCGGATAATGAAAAACTGTTTTTT. Protein sequence: CSARDRGGPDNEKLFF.

This clonotype was counted only a few times. The rearrangement links TRBV24-1 to TRBJ2-3; the D is unclear. CDR1 and CDR2 from the germline V gene are KGHDR and SFDVKD. The germline V and J ends were trimmed by 6 bases and 0 bases, with 12 bases remaining between them. The length of the CDR3 is 15 residues. CDR3 sequence: CATSSLATSTDTQYF. The CDR3 region has the DNA TGTGCCACCAGTAGCTTGGCCACAAGCACAGATACGCAGTATTTT.

The chain has TRBV5-1 and TRBJ1-4; D is possibly TRBD1 (5 bases). Trimming took off 3 bases at V and 6 bases at J, with 15 bases between the two ends. Per the germline V gene, CDR1 is SGHRS and CDR2 is YFSETQ. The length of the CDR3 is 15 residues. CDR3 residues: CASSSLSWGDEKLFF. The CDR3 DNA reads as TGCGCCAGCAGCTCGCTTAGCTGGGGGGATGAAAAACTGTTTTTT.

Concerning this clonotype itself: A read error may produce the germline difference seen at one junction end. V is TRBV12-3 or TRBV12-4 and J is TRBJ1-6, with D perhaps TRBD1 (5 bases). CDR3 length: 12 amino acids. CDR3 loop: CASSLTLGRPFF. Written as DNA, the CDR3 is TGTGCCAGCAGTTTGACATTGGGACGGCCCTTCTTT.

This clonotype was recorded a few times. The chain combines TRBV4-3 with TRBJ2-6, with unresolved D. There are 15 residues in the CDR3. Germline V lookup: CDR1 LGHNA, CDR2 YSLEER. V lost 0 bases and J 3 bases, leaving 6 bases between the germline ends. The CDR3 nucleotides read TGCGCCAGCAGCCAAGATGCTTTTGGGGCCAACGTCCTGACTTTC. The encoded protein is CASSQDAFGANVLTF.

This clonotype was recorded many times. This chain links TRBV12-3 or TRBV12-4 with TRBJ2-5; 8 bases are shared with TRBD1. CDR3 length: 12 amino acids. After removal of 5 bases from V and 5 bases from J, the junction contained 1 base not matched to a gene. The DNA of the CDR3 is TGTGCCAGCAGTAGGACAGGGGAGACCCAGTACTTC. Translating it yields CASSRTGETQYF.

The V gene is TRBV20-1, the J gene TRBJ2-1; 14 nucleotides align to TRBD2. Germline loops: CDR1 DFQATT, CDR2 SNEGSKA (reference sequence). The CDR3 extends over 15 amino acids. The V gene end was trimmed by 6 bases and the J gene end by 3 bases; junction bases not matched to a gene: 4. CDR3 amino acids: CSARTSGGNYNEQFF. The CDR3 nucleotides are TGCAGTGCGAGGACTAGCGGGGGGAACTACAATGAGCAGTTCTTC.

This clonotype was counted between two and nine times. CDR3 sequence: CASSALRQGNSPLHF. CDR3 bases: TGTGCCAGCAGTGCCCTAAGACAGGGTAATTCACCCCTCCACTTT. The chain uses TRBV9 and TRBJ1-6; 7 nucleotides line up with TRBD1. Germline V gene lookup returns CDR1 SGDLS and CDR2 YYNGEE. V gave up 5 bases and J gave up 6 bases; unmatched junction bases: 8. The CDR3 consists of 15 residues.

The genes are TRBV11-2 and TRBJ2-7; 7 bases agree with TRBD1. V gave up 3 bases and J gave up 3 bases; unmatched junction bases: 8. There are 15 residues in the CDR3. CDR1 is SGHAT, CDR2 FQNNGV, per germline. For the CDR3, the DNA is TGTGCCAGCAGCTTTTTAGGGACAGAGAGCTACGAGCAGTACTTC. It translates to CASSFLGTESYEQYF.

J is TRBJ1-2 and V is TRBV29-1; D gene uncertain. CDR3 size: 12 residues. Trimming stripped 3 bases from V and 2 bases from J, with 7 bases between. Per the germline V gene, CDR1 is SQVTM and CDR2 is ANQGSEA. CDR3 sequence (DNA): TGCAGCGTTGATGAGTTAAACTATGGCTACACCTTC. Protein product: CSVDELNYGYTF.